The 32 T cell receptor beta chains given below trace back to one sample, sequenced in a study of OX40 agonist ivuxolimab in advanced cancers. The data were produced by immunoSEQ multiplex PCR, yet TCRdb's version contains in-frame clones alone and is incomplete. The repertoire includes some 40,000 clones, about 89% of them detected once, and under 0.7% sits in the top ten. The sample consisted of CD4+ or CD8+ T cells sorted from blood, taken in a trial of the OX40 agonist ivuxolimab. These receptors all come from an adult with an advanced solid tumor such as melanoma, head and neck, liver or kidney cancer.

CDR3 in amino acids: CASSYSPQGGYEQYF. The CDR3 region has the DNA TGTGCCAGCAGTTACTCCCCACAGGGGGGTTACGAGCAGTACTTC. This chain connects TRBV6-5 to TRBJ2-7, with 8 bases that match TRBD1. The CDR3 runs to 15 residues. Germline CDR1 reads MNHEY; CDR2 reads SVGAGI. V lost 0 bases, J lost 4 bases, and 5 bases stayed unmatched.

The rearrangement joins TRBV5-1 to TRBJ2-2; no clear D gene. V lost 0 bases, J lost 4 bases, and 7 bases lay in between. Germline CDR1 and CDR2: SGHRS and YFSETQ. The CDR3 covers 14 residues. The CDR3 reads CASSLGSTTGELFF. CDR3 in DNA: TGCGCCAGCAGCTTGGGATCAACCACCGGGGAGCTGTTTTTT.

The rearrangement joins TRBV5-1 to TRBJ2-7, with 7 bases lining up with TRBD1. Trimming cost V 0 bases and J 0 bases; bases outside gene matches: 3. Germline V lookup: CDR1 SGHRS, CDR2 YFSETQ. The CDR3 runs 15 residues. CDR3 amino acids: CASSLVRQGSYEQYF. CDR3 in DNA: TGCGCCAGCAGCTTGGTGCGACAGGGCTCCTACGAGCAGTACTTC. Looking up the rest from reference TRBV5-1 and TRBJ2-7 gives the full variable domain: KAGVTQTPRYLIKTRGQQVTLSCSPISGHRSVSWYQQTPGQGLQFLFEYFSETQRNKGNFPGRFSGRQFSNSRSEMNVSTLELGDSALYLCASSLVRQGSYEQYFGPGTRLTVT.

The V and J genes are TRBV7-9 and TRBJ1-1; perhaps TRBD1 as D (5 bases). The CDR3 contains 14 residues. Germline assignment: CDR1 SEHNR and CDR2 FQNEAQ (reference sequence). Between the trimmed V and J ends, which lost 5 bases and 2 bases, there was a span of 12 bases. This CDR3 reads CASSGWDRNTEAFF. In nucleotides, the CDR3 is TGTGCCAGCAGCGGATGGGACCGAAACACTGAAGCTTTCTTT.

The rearrangement joins TRBV6-6 to TRBJ2-1, with 11 positions matching TRBD1. CDR1 is MNHNY, CDR2 SVGAGI, per germline (reference sequence). V dropped 5 bases and J dropped 3; count of bases not matched to a gene: 6. The CDR3 has 16 residues. This chain's CDR3 is CASSAGQGASYNEQFF. The CDR3 DNA is TGTGCCAGCAGTGCCGGACAGGGGGCGAGCTACAATGAGCAGTTCTTC.

This rearrangement joins TRBV18 to TRBJ2-4, with a possible D match to TRBD2 (7 bases). The CDR3 runs to 18 residues. V was clipped by 1 base and J by 7 bases, with 23 bases between them. The V gene's germline CDR1 is KGHSH and CDR2 LQKENI. The CDR3 DNA reads TGTGCCAGCTCACCACGGATCCTTAGTGGGGGGGCAGGTAACATTCAGTACTTC. It specifies CASSPRILSGGAGNIQYF.

The CDR3 loop reads CASLGQGAPDTEAFF. The CDR3 bases are TGTGCCAGCCTCGGACAGGGGGCGCCGGACACTGAAGCTTTCTTT. The genes are TRBV18 and TRBJ1-1, with TRBD1 matching over 11 bases. Germline values: CDR1 KGHSH, CDR2 LQKENI. The CDR3 has 15 residues. V lost 8 bases, J lost 3 bases, and 8 bases stayed unmatched.

The V gene is TRBV19, the J gene TRBJ1-1, with D possibly matching TRBD1 (6 bases). Germline CDR1 LNHDA, CDR2 SQIVND (reference sequence). This CDR3 contains 16 residues. Between the trimmed V and J ends, which lost 4 bases and 2 bases, there was a span of 17 bases. CDR3 amino acids: CASSSLGGAGNTEAFF. CDR3 nucleotides: TGTGCCAGTAGTAGTCTAGGGGGGGCTGGAAACACTGAAGCTTTCTTT.

The chain recombines TRBV9 with TRBJ2-2; possibly TRBD1 for D (5 bases). Trimming cost V 3 bases and J 5 bases, with 11 bases left between them. Germline CDR1 is SGDLS and CDR2 is YYNGEE. The CDR3 length is 14 residues. CDR3 sequence: CASSGDSLTGELFF. Written as DNA, the CDR3 is TGTGCCAGCAGCGGCGACAGTTTAACCGGGGAGCTGTTTTTT.

The chain combines TRBV4-3 with TRBJ1-2, with no clear D. Germline V lookup: CDR1 LGHNA, CDR2 YSLEER. This CDR3 comprises 12 residues. V lost 5 bases, J lost 6 bases, and 10 bases lay in between. The CDR3 loop reads CASSSILDGYTF. The CDR3 DNA is TGCGCCAGCAGCTCCATCCTGGATGGCTACACCTTC.

The chain employs TRBV11-3 and TRBJ2-1; D perhaps matches TRBD1 (5 bases). Germline loops: CDR1 SGHNT, CDR2 YENEEA. The CDR3 sequence is 15 residues long. The V end lost 1 base, the J end lost 7 bases, and 14 bases lay between the germline ends. The CDR3 is CASSLGGAISNEQFF. The CDR3 region has the DNA TGTGCCAGCAGCTTAGGGGGCGCGATTTCGAATGAGCAGTTCTTC. The entire variable domain, with the rest obtained from reference TRBV11-3 and TRBJ2-1, is as follows: EAGVVQSPRYKIIEKKQPVAFWCNPISGHNTLYWYLQNLGQGPELLIRYENEEAVDDSQLPKDRFSAERLKGVDSTLKIQPAELGDSAVYLCASSLGGAISNEQFFGPGTRLTVL.

The CDR3 sequence: CASSLTGLSYNEQFF. The DNA of the CDR3 is TGTGCCAGCAGCTTAACGGGACTTTCCTACAATGAGCAGTTCTTC. This rearrangement joins TRBV7-3 to TRBJ2-1, with TRBD2 as a possible D gene (6 bases). V lost 0 bases, J lost 1 base, and 7 bases lay in between. The CDR3 has 15 residues. Germline-derived CDR1 and CDR2 are SGHTA and FQGTGA.

The chain joins TRBV6-5 to TRBJ2-1, with D perhaps TRBD1 (6 bases). Germline values: CDR1 MNHEY, CDR2 SVGAGI. The CDR3 totals 11 residues. V lost 3 bases and J lost 14, with 11 bases in between. The CDR3 DNA is TGTGCCAGCAGTTATTTGGCAGGGGAGTTCTTC. It codes for CASSYLAGEFF.

This clone appeared a single time. The chain carries TRBV4-3 and TRBJ2-3, with 8 bases matching TRBD2. This CDR3 is 15 amino acids long. The junction had 5 bases not matched to a gene; V was cut back by 2 bases and J by 4 bases. Looked up from germline, CDR1 is LGHNA and CDR2 is YSLEER. The CDR3 sequence is CASSQRGGAADTQYF. CDR3 DNA sequence: TGCGCCAGCAGCCAACGGGGGGGGGCGGCAGATACGCAGTATTTT.

This clone was found once. The chain is built from TRBV5-6 and TRBJ2-2, with no clear D. Germline V gives CDR1 SGHDT, CDR2 YYEEEE. The V end was cut by 3 bases, the J end by 1 base, with 4 bases between. There are 13 residues in the CDR3. The CDR3 DNA follows: TGTGCCAGCAGCTACAGGAACACCGGGGAGCTGTTTTTT. Translating it yields CASSYRNTGELFF.

This chain joins TRBV5-1 and TRBJ1-1, with D hard to call. Germline CDR1 is SGHRS and CDR2 is YFSETQ. Deletions cut 4 bases from V and 3 bases from J, with 10 bases between. CDR3 length: 13 amino acids. The CDR3 coding sequence is TGCGCCAGCAGCGTGGACGGGGACACTGAAGCTTTCTTT. Translated, it gives CASSVDGDTEAFF. Full variable domain (remainder filled in from reference TRBV5-1 and TRBJ1-1): KAGVTQTPRYLIKTRGQQVTLSCSPISGHRSVSWYQQTPGQGLQFLFEYFSETQRNKGNFPGRFSGRQFSNSRSEMNVSTLELGDSALYLCASSVDGDTEAFFGQGTRLTVV.

J is TRBJ1-3 and V is TRBV18, with D perhaps TRBD1 (6 bases). CDR3 length: 15 residues. The V gene lost 3 bases and the J gene lost 3 bases, with 12 bases spanning the gap. CDR1 is KGHSH, CDR2 LQKENI, per germline. This CDR3 reads CASSPSTGIGNTIYF. The CDR3 nucleotides are TGTGCCAGCTCACCCTCCACAGGGATTGGAAACACCATATATTTT.

The rearrangement uses TRBV5-1 and TRBJ1-3, with D tentatively TRBD1 (6 bases). Germline V gene sequence: CDR1 SGHRS, CDR2 YFSETQ. Trimming left V 0 bases short and J 4 bases short, with 14 bases between. The CDR3 spans 16 residues. DNA for the CDR3: TGCGCCAGCAGCTTGGCAGGACCAGGGGAGGGAAACACCATATATTTT. Its protein is CASSLAGPGEGNTIYF.

The chain couples TRBV27 to TRBJ1-1, with D unresolved. V was clipped by 5 bases and J by 2 bases, with 12 bases between them. Looked up from germline, CDR1 is MNHEY and CDR2 is SMNVEV (reference sequence). The CDR3 extends over 14 amino acids. Here the CDR3 reads CASSNWESNTEAFF. For the CDR3, the DNA is TGTGCCAGCAGTAATTGGGAGTCCAACACTGAAGCTTTCTTT.

The chain couples TRBV2 to TRBJ2-2, with a weak D call TRBD1 (6 bases). Trimming pared 8 bases from V and 4 bases from J, leaving 14 bases between. Germline V gives CDR1 SNHLY, CDR2 FYNNEI. The CDR3 loop spans 14 amino acids. The CDR3 region has the DNA TGTGCCAGCGTAGGTGAGGGGGTCACCGGGGAGCTGTTTTTT. Translating gives CASVGEGVTGELFF.

As for this clone: It is likely a read error, because the conserved phenylalanine at the end of the CDR3 is missing. The chain couples TRBV6-1 to TRBJ1-6; 7 bases align to TRBD1. The germline gives CDR1 MNHNS, CDR2 SASEGT. CDR3 size: 14 residues. J gave up 10 bases and V 6 bases, and 9 bases lay outside the gene matches. CDR3 bases: TGTGCCAGCAGCGAACCCGGACAGGCATCACCCCTCCACCTT. This translates into CASSEPGQASPLHL.

Only a few counts were recorded for this clone. The chain joins TRBV4-3 to TRBJ2-5; D gene ambiguous. The germline V gene encodes CDR1 LGHNA and CDR2 YSLEER. The V end lost 4 bases, the J end lost 3 bases, and 15 bases lay between the germline ends. The CDR3 length is 15 residues. The CDR3 sequence: CASSRQLAGEETQYF. The CDR3 bases are TGCGCCAGCAGCCGACAACTTGCAGGAGAAGAGACCCAGTACTTC.

Only one count was recorded for this clone. The chain links TRBV6-1 to TRBJ1-4; D may be TRBD1 (6 bases). V was shortened by 3 bases and J by 6 bases, with 11 bases between the two germline ends. In germline, CDR1 is MNHNS, CDR2 SASEGT. The length of the CDR3 is 14 residues. This CDR3 reads CASSEAGGDEKLFF. The CDR3 nucleotides read TGTGCCAGCAGTGAGGCGGGGGGCGATGAAAAACTGTTTTTT.

The rearrangement links TRBV5-6 to TRBJ1-5; D gene ambiguous. Trimming removed 1 base at V and 3 bases at J, with 14 bases between. This CDR3 region has 16 residues. Germline V gene data show CDR1 as SGHDT and CDR2 as YYEEEE. This chain's CDR3 is CASSLISGTDNQPQHF. CDR3 sequence (DNA): TGTGCCAGCAGCTTGATTAGTGGCACCGACAATCAGCCCCAGCATTTT.

The chain employs TRBV7-2 and TRBJ1-2; 7 bases align to TRBD1. Germline CDR1 and CDR2: SGHTA and FQGNSA. The length of the CDR3 is 16 residues. Losses at the gene ends were 5 bases for V and 4 bases for J; bases not matched to a gene: 13. The CDR3 spells CASSPGGRGPGYGYTF. In nucleotides, the CDR3 is TGTGCCAGCAGCCCAGGGGGGCGTGGCCCGGGCTATGGCTACACCTTC.

CDR3 residues: CASREQGTANYGYTF. The CDR3 coding sequence is TGTGCCAGCAGGGAGCAGGGTACAGCTAACTATGGCTACACCTTC. The chain has TRBV28 and TRBJ1-2; D might be TRBD1 (5 bases). This CDR3 region has 15 residues. Trimming shortened V by 6 bases and J by 0 bases, and 14 bases separated the two germline ends. Germline V CDR1 and CDR2: MDHEN, SYDVKM.

The rearrangement joins TRBV6-4 to TRBJ2-3; D is unclear. The germline V gene encodes CDR1 MRHNA and CDR2 SNTAGT. Trimming took off 4 bases at V and 5 bases at J, with 10 bases between the two ends. The CDR3 consists of 13 residues. In nucleotides, the CDR3 is TGTGCCAGCAGTGCCCAGCCGAAAGATACGCAGTATTTT. This sequence encodes CASSAQPKDTQYF.

This chain joins TRBV10-3 and TRBJ2-7, with 10 bases matching TRBD1. V shed 10 bases, J shed 3 bases, and the junction held 3 bases outside the gene matches. The CDR3 sequence is 12 residues long. In germline, CDR1 is ENHRY, CDR2 SYGVKD. The CDR3, as DNA: TGTGCCACCCGGACAGGGGGCTACGAGCAGTACTTC. Translation gives CATRTGGYEQYF.

The gene calls are TRBV5-5 and TRBJ2-5; tentatively, D is TRBD1 or TRBD2 (7 bases each). V gave up 5 bases and J gave up 5 bases, with 13 bases separating them. Per the germline V gene, CDR1 is SGHKS and CDR2 is YYEKEE (reference sequence). The CDR3 runs 13 residues. Written as DNA, the CDR3 is TGTGCCAGCAGGGGAGGGGGCCGGGAGACCCAGTACTTC. Translation gives CASRGGGRETQYF.

The chain uses TRBV7-2 and TRBJ1-5; tentative D call: TRBD1 (5 bases). CDR3 length: 13 amino acids. Trimming took 5 bases from V and 4 from J, leaving 9 bases between them. In germline, CDR1 is SGHTA, CDR2 FQGNSA. CDR3 region: CASSPGMNQPQHF. DNA for the CDR3: TGTGCCAGCAGCCCAGGGATGAATCAGCCCCAGCATTTT.

This chain links TRBV5-5 with TRBJ2-7; TRBD1 agrees at 11 bases. This CDR3 comprises 16 residues. Germline V gene lookup returns CDR1 SGHKS and CDR2 YYEKEE (reference sequence). With V trimmed by 3 bases and J by 0 bases, 5 bases remained unmatched. The CDR3, as DNA: TGTGCCAGCAGCTACGCCGGGACAGGGGGCTCCTACGAGCAGTACTTC. Residues: CASSYAGTGGSYEQYF.

The chain has TRBV5-1 and TRBJ2-3; D remains unclear. The ends were cut back, 2 bases at V and 3 bases at J, with 13 bases in the middle. CDR1 is SGHRS, CDR2 YFSETQ, per germline. CDR3 length: 15 residues. For the CDR3, the DNA is TGCGCCAGCAGCTTTCTAACAGTCGCAACAGATACGCAGTATTTT. Amino acid sequence: CASSFLTVATDTQYF.